Below are 5 T cell receptor beta chains sequenced from a single sample in a study of OX40 agonist ivuxolimab in advanced cancers. The protocol was immunoSEQ multiplex PCR, while the TCRdb copy is restricted to in-frame clones and leaves out a portion. Among roughly 69,000 clones listed, about 90% were seen once. The starting material was CD4+ or CD8+ T cells sorted from blood, obtained in a trial of the OX40 agonist ivuxolimab. All receptors come from an adult with an advanced solid tumor such as melanoma, head and neck, liver or kidney cancer.

The chain has TRBV7-2 and TRBJ2-1, with no clear D. V dropped 5 bases and J dropped 9 bases, with 11 bases sitting between them. CDR3 length equals 12 residues. CDR1 is SGHTA and CDR2 is FQGNSA in the germline V gene. This CDR3 is CASSHQEVEQFF. The CDR3 DNA is TGTGCCAGCAGCCATCAGGAAGTTGAGCAGTTCTTC.

The V and J genes are TRBV9 and TRBJ2-1; either TRBD1 or TRBD2 may supply D (5 bases each). The V end lost 4 bases, the J end lost 5 bases, and 13 bases lay between the germline ends. The germline V gene encodes CDR1 SGDLS and CDR2 YYNGEE. This CDR3 region has 14 residues. The CDR3 reads CASSPLGRDNEQFF. The CDR3 coding sequence is TGTGCCAGCAGCCCGTTGGGACGAGACAATGAGCAGTTCTTC. The complete variable domain, with remaining parts taken from reference TRBV9 and TRBJ2-1, reads DSGVTQTPKHLITATGQRVTLRCSPRSGDLSVYWYQQSLDQGLQFLIQYYNGEERAKGNILERFSAQQFPDLHSELNLSSLELGDSALYFCASSPLGRDNEQFFGPGTRLTVL.

The chain uses TRBV6-5 and TRBJ1-5; D is uncertain. The CDR3 is 13 amino acids. V was clipped by 1 base and J by 4 bases, with 5 bases between them. The V gene's germline CDR1 is MNHEY and CDR2 SVGAGI. The CDR3 loop reads CASSYLQNQPQHF. The CDR3 DNA reads as TGTGCCAGCAGTTACTTGCAGAATCAGCCCCAGCATTTT.

The chain employs TRBV9 and TRBJ2-3; D gene uncertain. Germline loops: CDR1 SGDLS, CDR2 YYNGEE. The length of the CDR3 is 14 residues. Trimming removed 3 bases from V and 6 bases from J, with 14 bases in between. CDR3 nucleotides: TGTGCCAGCAGCGCTACGGGCCCGCCGGATACGCAGTATTTT. Amino acids: CASSATGPPDTQYF.

The chain carries TRBV30 and TRBJ2-7; 8 nucleotides agree with TRBD1. Germline V lookup: CDR1 GTSNPN, CDR2 SVGIG (reference sequence). The ends lost 2 bases at V and 6 bases at J; junction bases unmatched: 6. The CDR3 sequence is 13 residues long. Here the CDR3 reads CAWSRTGPGEQYF. The CDR3 nucleotides are TGTGCCTGGAGTCGGACAGGGCCGGGCGAGCAGTACTTC.